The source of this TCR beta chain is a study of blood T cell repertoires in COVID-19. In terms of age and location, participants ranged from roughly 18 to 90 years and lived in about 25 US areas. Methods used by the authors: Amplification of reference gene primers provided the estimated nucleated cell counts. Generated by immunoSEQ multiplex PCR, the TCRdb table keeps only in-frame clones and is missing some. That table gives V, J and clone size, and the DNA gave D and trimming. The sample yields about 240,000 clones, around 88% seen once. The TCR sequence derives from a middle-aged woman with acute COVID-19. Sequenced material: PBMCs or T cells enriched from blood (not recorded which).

The CDR3, as DNA: TGTGCCAGCAGAAGGACAGGGGGTAGTCAGCCCCAGCATTTT. Protein product: CASRRTGGSQPQHF. The chain links TRBV3-1 (or the pseudogene TRBV3-2) to TRBJ1-5, with 10 bases aligning to TRBD1. Germline V lookup: CDR1 LGHDT, CDR2 YNNKEL (reference sequence). There are 14 residues in the CDR3. Trimming removed 6 bases from V and 6 bases from J; junction bases left unmatched: 5.